This passage covers 23 T cell receptor beta chains from one sample sequenced in a study of T-cell reconstitution after alpha-beta-depleted transplantation in children. Using unique molecular identifiers, the investigators prepared the TCRbeta library. TCRdb redid the calling of the PCR reads with MiXCR, one entry per CDR3 protein. The sample consists of about 92,000 distinct CDR3 sequences, 12% of them appearing once. The sample here was PBMCs from the stem cell graft donor, taken from the stem cell graft. The receptors here all came from a human donor who donated a stem cell graft to a child with inherited bone marrow failure.

This clonotype has ten or more counts. The CDR3 DNA sequence: TGCGCCAGCAGCTTCAGGGCGGGAGGCCTCTACAATGAGCAGTTCTTC. Protein sequence: CASSFRAGGLYNEQFF. The chain links TRBV5-1 to TRBJ2-1; 8 nucleotides match TRBD2. CDR1 and CDR2 from the germline V gene are SGHRS and YFSETQ. The trim removed 2 bases at V and 3 bases at J, leaving 7 bases unmatched. CDR3 length: 16 amino acids.

This clonotype was observed at least ten times. The chain couples TRBV5-6 to TRBJ2-3, with TRBD2 matching over 8 bases. This CDR3 is 16 amino acids long. The trim removed 6 bases at V and 3 bases at J, leaving 12 bases unmatched. Germline V gene data show CDR1 as SGHDT and CDR2 as YYEEEE. The CDR3 DNA reads as TGTGCCAGCACCCTCGATAGTAGCGGGATGACAGATACGCAGTATTTT. Translation gives CASTLDSSGMTDTQYF.

In its sample, this clonotype was seen many times. This sequence joins TRBV4-3 and TRBJ1-5; D is uncertain. CDR3 size: 13 residues. Germline CDR1 and CDR2: LGHNA and YSLEER. V was pared by 0 bases and J by 6 bases, with 6 bases between. The CDR3 region has the DNA TGCGCCAGCAGCCAAGATTCTAGTCAGCCCCAGCATTTT. Protein product: CASSQDSSQPQHF.

The J gene is TRBJ2-7, the V gene TRBV4-3; D remains ambiguous. The CDR3 length is 13 residues. Trimming removed 1 base from V and 0 bases from J, with 4 bases in between. CDR1 LGHNA and CDR2 YSLEER come from the germline V gene. The CDR3 here is CASSQAASYEQYF. DNA of the CDR3: TGCGCCAGCAGCCAAGCGGCCTCCTACGAGCAGTACTTC.

This chain uses TRBV20-1 with TRBJ1-1; TRBD1 agrees at 7 bases. With V trimmed by 3 bases and J by 5 bases, 12 bases remained unmatched. CDR3 size: 15 residues. Per the germline V gene, CDR1 is DFQATT and CDR2 is SNEGSKA (reference sequence). The CDR3 DNA reads as TGCAGTGCTAGTCATCCCGGGGACAGCTGGACTGAAGCTTTCTTT. Translated, it gives CSASHPGDSWTEAFF.

To note about this clonotype: An end of the junction does not agree with germline; a read error may underlie this. The chain uses TRBV7-2 and TRBJ2-3; 10 bases are a match to TRBD2. Germline lookup yields CDR1 SGHTA and CDR2 FQGNSA. The CDR3 is 13 residues long. CDR3 coding DNA: TGTGCCAGCAGCCTCCTTTCTAGCGGGGGTGGGCATTTT. It codes for CASSLLSSGGGHF.

This clonotype was counted many times. In DNA, the CDR3 is TGTGCCAGCAGTGAATGGCAGGGGAGCTCCTACGAGCAGTACTTC. As protein: CASSEWQGSSYEQYF. This sequence joins TRBV2 and TRBJ2-7; D possibly corresponds to TRBD1 (6 bases). The CDR3 is 15 amino acids. The germline V and J ends were trimmed by 2 bases and 0 bases, with 11 bases remaining between them. The germline gives CDR1 SNHLY, CDR2 FYNNEI.

Only a few counts were recorded for this clonotype. The chain is built from TRBV4-2 and TRBJ2-1; the match to TRBD2 covers 11 bases. The length of the CDR3 is 15 residues. J was trimmed by 4 bases and V by 8 bases; bases with no gene match: 7. The germline gives CDR1 LGHNA, CDR2 YNFKEQ. The CDR3 sequence is CASDSGTSGYNEQFF. The CDR3 DNA reads as TGTGCCAGCGACTCCGGGACTAGCGGATACAATGAGCAGTTCTTC.

This clonotype was counted at least ten times. The genes are TRBV7-2 and TRBJ2-1; D is possibly TRBD1 (5 bases). Germline CDR1 SGHTA, CDR2 FQGNSA. The CDR3 consists of 15 residues. V lost 3 bases, J lost 4 bases, and 13 bases lay in between. The CDR3 sequence is CASSFRGHHYNEQFF. The CDR3, as DNA: TGTGCCAGCAGCTTTAGGGGCCATCATTACAATGAGCAGTTCTTC.

This clonotype appeared many times. The chain combines TRBV15 with TRBJ2-3; D unclear. Germline V gene lookup returns CDR1 LNHNV and CDR2 YYDKDF (reference sequence). Deletions cut 0 bases from V and 4 bases from J, with 14 bases between. The CDR3 extends over 16 amino acids. Written as DNA, the CDR3 is TGTGCCACCAGCAGAGAAAGCATAGCCCTGGCAGATACGCAGTATTTT. Translated: CATSRESIALADTQYF.

There are many counts of this clonotype. V gene TRBV10-3 combines with J gene TRBJ2-3; 9 bases map to TRBD2. The CDR3 sequence is 15 residues long. The germline V gene has CDR1 ENHRY and CDR2 SYGVKD. The V segment lost 5 bases and the J segment 1 base; nucleotides outside the gene matches: 4. CDR3 loop: CAISPAGGGTDTQYF. The CDR3 coding sequence is TGTGCCATCAGTCCGGCGGGAGGGGGCACAGATACGCAGTATTTT.

There are many counts of this clonotype. This sequence joins TRBV7-3 and TRBJ2-7; maybe TRBD2 (6 bases). Trimming took 2 bases from V and 4 from J, leaving 15 bases between them. This CDR3 has 15 residues. The germline gives CDR1 SGHTA, CDR2 FQGTGA. The CDR3 loop reads CASSLSGVADYEQYF. The CDR3 bases are TGTGCCAGCAGCTTATCGGGGGTGGCGGATTACGAGCAGTACTTC.

This clonotype has a handful of counts. This chain's CDR3 is CASGPDRRTYEQYF. In nucleotides, the CDR3 is TGTGCCAGCGGCCCGGACAGGCGGACCTACGAGCAGTACTTC. The gene calls are TRBV6-1 and TRBJ2-7; 7 bases are a match to TRBD1. The CDR3 is 14 amino acids. From germline, CDR1 is MNHNS and CDR2 SASEGT. The V and J ends lost 8 bases and 2 bases, in that order; junction bases with no gene match: 9.

This clonotype was recorded many times. The chain joins TRBV4-1 to TRBJ2-2, with D unresolved. Germline lookup yields CDR1 MGHRA and CDR2 YSYEKL. The CDR3 length is 13 residues. V shed 3 bases and J shed 6 bases, with 8 bases lying between them. This CDR3 is CASSQDRSGELFF. As DNA, the CDR3 is TGCGCCAGCAGCCAGGATCGATCCGGGGAGCTGTTTTTT.

This clonotype was detected ten times or more. The chain links TRBV5-1 to TRBJ2-5; D is perhaps TRBD1 (7 bases). CDR3 length equals 16 residues. V was shortened by 0 bases and J by 7 bases, with 19 bases between the two germline ends. The germline CDR1 and CDR2 sequences are SGHRS and YFSETQ. CDR3 loop: CASSLGAGQPSGTQYF. The CDR3 DNA is TGCGCCAGCAGCTTGGGGGCGGGACAGCCAAGCGGGACCCAGTACTTC. The full variable domain, completed using reference TRBV5-1 and TRBJ2-5, is KAGVTQTPRYLIKTRGQQVTLSCSPISGHRSVSWYQQTPGQGLQFLFEYFSETQRNKGNFPGRFSGRQFSNSRSEMNVSTLELGDSALYLCASSLGAGQPSGTQYFGPGTRLLVL.

This clonotype was detected ten times or more. This chain uses TRBV5-1 with TRBJ2-3; D is ambiguous. The germline CDR1 and CDR2 sequences are SGHRS and YFSETQ. V was pared by 4 bases and J by 1 base, with 10 bases between. This CDR3 contains 14 residues. The CDR3 bases are TGCGCCAGCAGCCCGACAAGACGCACAGATACGCAGTATTTT. Its translation is CASSPTRRTDTQYF.

This clonotype was counted ten times or more. The genes are TRBV11-2 and TRBJ1-1; 10 bases line up with TRBD1. The CDR3 length is 15 residues. CDR1 SGHAT and CDR2 FQNNGV come from the germline V gene. After removal of 10 bases from V and 2 bases from J, the junction contained 10 bases not matched to a gene. As DNA, the CDR3 is TGTGCCACCCGTCCCGGGACAGGGGCCAACACTGAAGCTTTCTTT. This gives the protein CATRPGTGANTEAFF. Drawing the rest from reference TRBV11-2 and TRBJ1-1, the complete variable domain is EAGVAQSPRYKIIEKRQSVAFWCNPISGHATLYWYQQILGQGPKLLIQFQNNGVVDDSQLPKDRFSAERLKGVDSTLKIQPAKLEDSAVYLCATRPGTGANTEAFFGQGTRLTVV.

This clonotype showed up just once. The germline gene is not matched at one end of the junction; a read error may be the cause. V usage is TRBV7-8 and J usage is TRBJ2-7, with D possibly being TRBD1 (6 bases). The CDR3 is 15 amino acids. Germline V gene lookup returns CDR1 SGHVS and CDR2 FQNEAQ. The CDR3 sequence: CASSLAPGAPYKQYF. CDR3 nucleotide sequence: TGTGCCAGCAGCTTAGCACCAGGGGCGCCCTACAAGCAGTACTTC.

This clonotype was recorded at least ten times. The V and J genes are TRBV7-9 and TRBJ2-5; D is unclear. V lost 1 base, J lost 0 bases, and 9 bases lay in between. Germline V lookup: CDR1 SEHNR, CDR2 FQNEAQ (reference sequence). The CDR3 is 15 amino acids. The CDR3: CASSLVGQDQETQYF. In DNA, the CDR3 is TGTGCCAGCAGCTTAGTTGGTCAGGACCAAGAGACCCAGTACTTC. Combining the CDR3 with reference TRBV7-9 and TRBJ2-5 gives the whole variable domain DTGVSQNPRHKITKRGQNVTFRCDPISEHNRLYWYRQTLGQGPEFLTYFQNEAQLEKSRLLSDRFSAERPKGSFSTLEIQRTEQGDSAMYLCASSLVGQDQETQYFGPGTRLLVL.

The chain carries TRBV5-3 and TRBJ2-6, with D unclear. Being an ORF, TRBV5-3 has a function that is uncertain. Trimming removed 1 base at V and 3 bases at J, with 8 bases between. The CDR3 consists of 15 residues. The CDR3 coding sequence is TGTGCCAGAAGCTTGTTTCCTCATGGGGCCAACGTCCTGACTTTC. It is translated as CARSLFPHGANVLTF.

Many counts were recorded for this clonotype. The rearrangement uses TRBV20-1 and TRBJ1-4; D is possibly TRBD1 (5 bases). CDR1 and CDR2 (germline): DFQATT, SNEGSKA (reference sequence). Trimming removed 1 base from V and 8 bases from J, with 11 bases in between. CDR3 length equals 13 residues. The chain's CDR3 is CSARGERGEKLFF. CDR3 nucleotides: TGCAGTGCTAGAGGGGAGAGGGGCGAAAAACTGTTTTTT.

This clonotype has ten or more counts. This chain links TRBV7-2 with TRBJ2-3; maybe TRBD2 (6 bases). Germline loops: CDR1 SGHTA, CDR2 FQGNSA. The CDR3 runs to 16 residues. V lost 3 bases and J lost 2, with 15 bases in between. In DNA, the CDR3 is TGTGCCAGCAGCTTCCGGCTAGCGACAATCACAGATACGCAGTATTTT. It yields the protein CASSFRLATITDTQYF.

This clonotype turned up a few times. V is TRBV18 and J is TRBJ2-2; no firm D call. Trimming pared 5 bases from V and 3 bases from J, leaving 4 bases between. In germline, CDR1 is KGHSH, CDR2 LQKENI. The CDR3 extends over 12 amino acids. The CDR3: CASSSYTGELFF. The DNA of the CDR3 is TGTGCCAGCTCATCCTACACCGGGGAGCTGTTTTTT.